These T cell receptor beta chains were read from a single sample in a study of cytomegalovirus exposure and HLA in healthy donors. Only in-frame clones appear in the TCRdb table, and some are missing; sequencing was by immunoSEQ multiplex PCR. The data show about 88,000 clones, with roughly 71% seen just once and around 5.3% held by the top ten. Material for sequencing was PBMCs. These receptors came from a woman aged 40-49 years in good health and CMV-seronegative. Each CDR3 is given with its conserved first and last residue. Fields, in order: clone size, J gene, V gene, D gene, CDR3 DNA, CDR3 protein. A D gene is named only where the DNA matches it firmly. Clone size is given for some rows only: seen once, a few or many times, or a class if the clone is expanded.

size: once
J: TRBJ1-1
V: TRBV19
D: TRBD1
DNA: TGTGCCAGTAGTGCAGGGGGCGAGGGGACTGAAGCTTTCTTT
CDR3: CASSAGGEGTEAFF

size: NA
J: TRBJ2-7
V: TRBV27
D: NA
DNA: TGTGCCAGCAGTGAGCGGTCCATCGCCAGCTCCTACGAGCAGTACTTC
CDR3: CASSERSIASSYEQYF

size: NA
J: TRBJ2-5
V: TRBV11-1
D: TRBD1
DNA: TGTGCCAGCAGTCTCCGGACAGGGCGCCAGGAGACCCAGTACTTC
CDR3: CASSLRTGRQETQYF

size: NA
J: TRBJ1-5
V: TRBV15
D: NA
DNA: TGTGCCACCAGCAGAGATCGGAGGGCCACAAATCAGCCCCAGCATTTT
CDR3: CATSRDRRATNQPQHF

size: few
J: TRBJ1-2
V: TRBV10-1
D: NA
DNA: TGCGCCAGCAGTGAACCGCGCAGGGCCAACTATGGCTACACCTTC
CDR3: CASSEPRRANYGYTF

size: once
J: TRBJ2-3
V: TRBV5-4
D: NA
DNA: TGTGCCAGCAGCTTGGGGGCTGAGTTTACCGATACGCAGTATTTT
CDR3: CASSLGAEFTDTQYF

size: NA
J: TRBJ1-2
V: TRBV6-5
D: NA
DNA: TGTGCCAGCAGTTACGGGTCAGGCTATGGCTACACCTTC
CDR3: CASSYGSGYGYTF

size: few
J: TRBJ1-3
V: TRBV6-5
D: NA
DNA: TGTGCCAGCAGTTACGCGAACAGGGCGACTGGAAACACCATATATTTT
CDR3: CASSYANRATGNTIYF

size: NA
J: TRBJ1-1
V: TRBV27
D: NA
DNA: TGTGCCAGCAGGGGAGCTGAAGCTTTCTTT
CDR3: CASRGAEAFF

size: once
J: TRBJ1-6
V: TRBV11-2
D: NA
DNA: TGTGCCAGCAGCTCTGGACAGTATAATTCACCCCTCCACTTT
CDR3: CASSSGQYNSPLHF

size: NA
J: TRBJ2-3
V: TRBV2
D: TRBD1
DNA: TGTGCCAGCAATCGGGACAGGGTTATCACAGATACGCAGTATTTT
CDR3: CASNRDRVITDTQYF

size: NA
J: TRBJ1-6
V: TRBV19
D: TRBD1
DNA: TGTGCCAGTACCCCTGGGACAGGGAGATCACCCCTCCACTTT
CDR3: CASTPGTGRSPLHF

size: NA
J: TRBJ1-2
V: TRBV6-6
D: NA
DNA: TGTGCCAGCAGTTACTCAGGGGGAAATAACTATGGCCACACCTTC
CDR3: CASSYSGGNNYGHTF

size: NA
J: TRBJ1-1
V: TRBV7-9
D: NA
DNA: TGTGCCAGCAGCCAACAGAACACTGAAGCTTTCTTT
CDR3: CASSQQNTEAFF

size: NA
J: TRBJ1-5
V: TRBV29-1
D: TRBD1
DNA: TGCAGGGGGGGACAGGGGGAGCAGCCCCAGCATTTT
CDR3: CRGGQGEQPQHF

size: NA
J: TRBJ2-7
V: TRBV10-3
D: NA
DNA: TGTGCCATCAGTCGGGTGAAACTCTCCCACGAGCAGTACTTC
CDR3: CAISRVKLSHEQYF

size: few
J: TRBJ2-7
V: TRBV6-5
D: NA
DNA: TGTGCCAGCAGTGGGGGGACCCCCCTCTTCTACGAGCAGTACTTC
CDR3: CASSGGTPLFYEQYF

size: NA
J: TRBJ2-5
V: TRBV29-1
D: NA
DNA: TGCAGCGTGACAGGAGCCCAAGAGACCCAGTACTTC
CDR3: CSVTGAQETQYF

size: NA
J: TRBJ2-1
V: TRBV29-1
D: NA
DNA: TGCAGCGTTGAATCTCCGAGCACCTACAATGAGCAGTTCTTC
CDR3: CSVESPSTYNEQFF

size: NA
J: TRBJ1-4
V: TRBV29-1
D: NA
DNA: TGCAGCGTTGAAAGTGGGGGGGCCTTTAATGAAAAACTGTTTTTT
CDR3: CSVESGGAFNEKLFF

size: NA
J: TRBJ1-5
V: TRBV27
D: NA
DNA: TGTGCCAGCAGCTCGACGTGGGGCTCTGGTCAGCCCCAGCATTTT
CDR3: CASSSTWGSGQPQHF

size: NA
J: TRBJ1-1
V: TRBV13
D: NA
DNA: TGTGCCAGCAACGAACGCGGCCTTCAGGGCGCTGAAGCTTTCTTT
CDR3: CASNERGLQGAEAFF

size: few
J: TRBJ2-2
V: TRBV29-1
D: NA
DNA: TGCAGCGTTCAACTAGGACAGCGGCCCGGGGAGCTGTTTTTT
CDR3: CSVQLGQRPGELFF

size: NA
J: TRBJ1-2
V: TRBV10-2
D: TRBD1
DNA: TGCGCCACCCGACCCTCAGGGGGTTGGAACTATGGCTACACCTTC
CDR3: CATRPSGGWNYGYTF

size: once
J: TRBJ1-2
V: TRBV7-9
D: TRBD1
DNA: TGTGCCAGCAGCTTAGGGCGGGACAGGGCGTATGGCTACACCTTC
CDR3: CASSLGRDRAYGYTF

size: NA
J: TRBJ1-6
V: TRBV5-4
D: NA
DNA: TGTGCCAGCAGCTTTGGGGAGGATTCACCCCTCCACTTT
CDR3: CASSFGEDSPLHF

size: NA
J: TRBJ2-1
V: TRBV5-1
D: TRBD2
DNA: TGCGCCAGCAGCTTTAGGACTAGCGGGGGCCATGAGCAGTTCTTC
CDR3: CASSFRTSGGHEQFF

size: NA
J: TRBJ2-7
V: TRBV6-1
D: NA
DNA: TGTGCCAGCAGTGAATATGGGGGCCAAGTCTACGAGCAGTACTTC
CDR3: CASSEYGGQVYEQYF

size: NA
J: TRBJ2-1
V: TRBV7-2
D: NA
DNA: TGTGCCAGCACCGCAAGGGGAGGGGGGAATGAGCAGTTCTTC
CDR3: CASTARGGGNEQFF

size: NA
J: TRBJ2-2
V: TRBV9
D: NA
DNA: TGTGCCAGCAGCGTGTCTCACCAAGGGGTCGGGGAGCTGTTTTTT
CDR3: CASSVSHQGVGELFF

size: NA
J: TRBJ2-5
V: TRBV7-7
D: TRBD2
DNA: TGTGCCAGCAGCTTAGGAGGGACTAACACAGAGACCCAGTACTTC
CDR3: CASSLGGTNTETQYF

size: NA
J: TRBJ2-5
V: TRBV27
D: TRBD2
DNA: TGTGCCACCTCTTCTAGCGGGGGTTCCCAAGAGACCCAGTACTTC
CDR3: CATSSSGGSQETQYF

size: NA
J: TRBJ2-7
V: TRBV15
D: TRBD1
DNA: TGTGCCACCAGCAAGGGACAGGGAAGCATTATTTACGAGCAGTACTTC
CDR3: CATSKGQGSIIYEQYF

size: NA
J: TRBJ2-3
V: TRBV19
D: NA
DNA: TGTGCCAGTAGTATAGGGAGTTCAGCGGGCACAGATACGCAGTATTTT
CDR3: CASSIGSSAGTDTQYF

size: few
J: TRBJ1-4
V: TRBV7-9
D: TRBD1
DNA: TGTGCCAGCAGCTTAGACAGGGGCGATGAAAAACTGTTTTTT
CDR3: CASSLDRGDEKLFF

size: NA
J: TRBJ1-2
V: TRBV4-3
D: NA
DNA: TGCGCCAGCAGCCAGCACCCGGGACGGGACTCTCAAGGCTACACCTTC
CDR3: CASSQHPGRDSQGYTF

size: NA
J: TRBJ1-2
V: TRBV5-6
D: NA
DNA: TGTGCCAGCAGCTTCCAGTATGGCTACACCTTC
CDR3: CASSFQYGYTF

size: few
J: TRBJ2-7
V: TRBV2
D: NA
DNA: TGTGCCAGCAGACGGGACATTAGAAACTACGAGCAGTACTTC
CDR3: CASRRDIRNYEQYF

size: NA
J: TRBJ2-7
V: TRBV13
D: NA
DNA: TGTGCCAGCAGCTCGGTACTATTAGATGGCGAGCAGTACTTC
CDR3: CASSSVLLDGEQYF

size: once
J: TRBJ2-7
V: TRBV6-5
D: TRBD1
DNA: TGTACTACAGGGACAGGCTCCTACGAGCAGTACTTC
CDR3: CTTGTGSYEQYF

size: NA
J: TRBJ2-5
V: TRBV7-9
D: NA
DNA: TGTGCCAGCAGCTTAGCAAGCGCAGGGGAAGAGACCCAGTACTTC
CDR3: CASSLASAGEETQYF

size: NA
J: TRBJ1-1
V: TRBV5-6
D: TRBD1
DNA: TGTGCCAGCAGCTCCTTCCTGGACGTCACAGGGGACACTGAAGCTTTCTTT
CDR3: CASSSFLDVTGDTEAFF

size: NA
J: TRBJ1-1
V: TRBV4-2
D: TRBD1
DNA: TGTGCCAGCAGCCAGCATAGAGGACAGGGAGCCACTGAAGCTTTCTTT
CDR3: CASSQHRGQGATEAFF

size: NA
J: TRBJ1-4
V: TRBV6-1
D: NA
DNA: TGTGCCAGCAGTGAAGCGGCGGGGTGGAATGAAAAACTGTTTTTT
CDR3: CASSEAAGWNEKLFF

size: NA
J: TRBJ1-1
V: TRBV7-9
D: NA
DNA: TGTGCCAGCAGCCTTCAGGGTAAGAACACTGAAGCTTTCTTT
CDR3: CASSLQGKNTEAFF

size: NA
J: TRBJ2-2
V: TRBV5-1
D: TRBD1
DNA: TGCGCCAGCAGTTCCGGGGACAGGGGCCTAGCATCGAACACCGGGGAGCTGTTTTTT
CDR3: CASSSGDRGLASNTGELFF

size: NA
J: TRBJ2-3
V: TRBV1
D: NA
DNA: TGCACCAGCAGCCTAGGAGAACGGACTAGCGGATCATATACGCAGTATTTT
CDR3: CTSSLGERTSGSYTQYF

size: once
J: TRBJ2-7
V: TRBV7-2
D: TRBD2
DNA: TGTGCCAGCAGCTTAAGCCAGGGAGGGGTATCCTACGAGCAGTACTTC
CDR3: CASSLSQGGVSYEQYF

size: once
J: TRBJ1-4
V: TRBV19
D: TRBD1
DNA: TGTGCCAGTAGGCCGGGACAGGGAAGAACTAATGAAAAACTGTTTTTT
CDR3: CASRPGQGRTNEKLFF

size: NA
J: TRBJ2-6
V: TRBV7-2
D: NA
DNA: TGTGCCAGCAGCTTAATCGGGTCCAACTCTGGGGCCAACGTCCTGACTTTC
CDR3: CASSLIGSNSGANVLTF

size: few
J: TRBJ1-2
V: TRBV25-1
D: TRBD1
DNA: TGTGCCAGCAGTGGCGGGACAGCTTATGGCTACACCTTC
CDR3: CASSGGTAYGYTF

size: NA
J: TRBJ2-1
V: TRBV4-3
D: NA
DNA: TGCGCCAGCAGCCTAAGTCTCGACAGAACCAATGAGCAGTTCTTC
CDR3: CASSLSLDRTNEQFF

size: once
J: TRBJ1-4
V: TRBV5-1
D: NA
DNA: TGCGCCAGCAGCTTGCGAGCATCCGCAACTAATGAAAAACTGTTTTTT
CDR3: CASSLRASATNEKLFF

size: NA
J: TRBJ2-3
V: TRBV11-1
D: TRBD2
DNA: TGTGCCGAGGGACGGGGGGGGAGCACAGATACGCAGTATTTT
CDR3: CAEGRGGSTDTQYF

size: NA
J: TRBJ2-7
V: TRBV5-1
D: TRBD1
DNA: TGCGCCAGCGGATTAACAGGGGGCGAGCAGTACTTC
CDR3: CASGLTGGEQYF

size: NA
J: TRBJ1-1
V: TRBV7-2
D: TRBD1
DNA: TGTGCCAGCAGCCTACGGGACAGGAACACTGAAGCTTTCTTT
CDR3: CASSLRDRNTEAFF

size: NA
J: TRBJ1-5
V: TRBV4-1
D: NA
DNA: TGCGCCAGCAGCCAAGATAGTGGAGGAGCTTTTCCCCAGCATTTT
CDR3: CASSQDSGGAFPQHF

size: NA
J: TRBJ2-5
V: TRBV6-1
D: NA
DNA: TGTGCCAGCACTCTACTGGGAGGAACAGAAGAGACCCAGTACTTC
CDR3: CASTLLGGTEETQYF

size: once
J: TRBJ2-5
V: TRBV28
D: TRBD2
DNA: TGTGCCAGCAGTTGGCGGGGGGCCGGGGAGACCCAGTACTTC
CDR3: CASSWRGAGETQYF

size: NA
J: TRBJ2-7
V: TRBV5-1
D: NA
DNA: TGCGCCAGCAGCTTGACGGGAACCTACGAGCAGTACTTC
CDR3: CASSLTGTYEQYF